This entry lists 30 T cell receptor beta chains sequenced from one sample in a study of T cell responses to AZD1222 COVID-19 vaccine. Profiled with immunoSEQ multiplex PCR; TCRdb holds only in-frame clones, not every one. The profile shows about 120,000 clones, approximately 85% of them singletons. The material sequenced was peripheral blood, taken on day 0 of AZD1222 vaccination. These receptors were obtained from an adult in good health.

The chain employs TRBV19 and TRBJ2-1; D unresolved. V was shortened by 5 bases and J by 4 bases, with 6 bases between the two germline ends. Looked up from germline, CDR1 is LNHDA and CDR2 is SQIVND (reference sequence). CDR3 length: 12 amino acids. The CDR3 sequence is CASSASYNEQFF. CDR3 nucleotide sequence: TGTGCCAGTAGTGCGAGTTACAATGAGCAGTTCTTC.

CDR3 sequence: CAWSRSAEAFF. The CDR3, as DNA: TGTGCCTGGAGCAGAAGCGCTGAAGCTTTCTTT. The chain recombines TRBV30 with TRBJ1-1, with D hard to call. Germline V lookup: CDR1 GTSNPN, CDR2 SVGIG (reference sequence). The CDR3 runs 11 residues. V dropped 3 bases and J dropped 6 bases, with 8 bases sitting between them.

In nucleotides, the CDR3 is TGTGCCTGGAGTTTTTACAATGAGCAGTTCTTC. Encoded protein: CAWSFYNEQFF. This sequence joins TRBV30 and TRBJ2-1, with no clear D. CDR1 is GTSNPN, CDR2 SVGIG, per germline (reference sequence). The CDR3 has 11 residues. Deletions cut 2 bases from V and 4 bases from J, with 3 bases between.

This clone was counted a single time. The chain couples TRBV13 to TRBJ2-7, with a weak D call TRBD1 (6 bases). The CDR3 totals 15 residues. The germline V and J ends were trimmed by 3 bases and 4 bases, with 16 bases remaining between them. CDR1 and CDR2 from the germline V gene are PRHDT and FYEKMQ (reference sequence). This CDR3 reads CASSFRSGEGYEQYF. In DNA, the CDR3 is TGTGCCAGCAGCTTTCGGTCAGGGGAAGGATACGAGCAGTACTTC. The variable domain in full, completed from reference TRBV13 and TRBJ2-7, reads AAGVIQSPRHLIKEKRETATLKCYPIPRHDTVYWYQQGPGQDPQFLISFYEKMQSDKGSIPDRFSAQQFSDYHSELNMSSLELGDSALYFCASSFRSGEGYEQYFGPGTRLTVT.

The chain employs TRBV28 and TRBJ1-1; D perhaps matches TRBD1 (5 bases). The CDR3 totals 13 residues. V was shortened by 6 bases and J by 2 bases, with 10 bases between the two germline ends. The germline V gene has CDR1 MDHEN and CDR2 SYDVKM. CDR3 in DNA: TGTGCCAGCAGAGGCCAGGGAAACACTGAAGCTTTCTTT. The encoded protein is CASRGQGNTEAFF. The full variable domain, its missing parts supplied by reference TRBV28 and TRBJ1-1, is DVKVTQSSRYLVKRTGEKVFLECVQDMDHENMFWYRQDPGLGLRLIYFSYDVKMKEKGDIPEGYSVSREKKERFSLILESASTNQTSMYLCASRGQGNTEAFFGQGTRLTVV.

This clone was recorded once. This chain connects TRBV25-1 to TRBJ2-7, with 8 bases lining up with TRBD1. CDR3 length: 17 amino acids. The trim removed 1 base at V and 1 base at J, leaving 9 bases unmatched. Germline V gene sequence: CDR1 MGHDK, CDR2 SYGVNS. DNA for the CDR3: TGTGCCAGCAGTGAATCTAGGACAGGGATCTATTCCTACGAGCAGTACTTC. Translation gives CASSESRTGIYSYEQYF.

This clone was recorded once. The chain links TRBV10-3 to TRBJ1-5; perhaps TRBD1 as D (6 bases). The CDR3 contains 14 residues. The V and J ends lost 10 bases and 3 bases respectively, with 16 bases between them. CDR1 ENHRY and CDR2 SYGVKD come from the germline V gene. CDR3 DNA sequence: TGTGCCACCTGGGACACGATGATCAATCAGCCCCAGCATTTT. Translated: CATWDTMINQPQHF.

The J gene is TRBJ1-4, the V gene TRBV28, with D possibly being TRBD1 (5 bases). Germline V lookup: CDR1 MDHEN, CDR2 SYDVKM. V lost 2 bases and J lost 0, with 7 bases in between. This CDR3 has 15 amino acids. The CDR3 region is CASSLGGSTNEKLFF. The CDR3 DNA sequence: TGTGCCAGCAGTTTAGGGGGGTCAACTAATGAAAAACTGTTTTTT. The variable domain in full, completed from reference TRBV28 and TRBJ1-4, reads DVKVTQSSRYLVKRTGEKVFLECVQDMDHENMFWYRQDPGLGLRLIYFSYDVKMKEKGDIPEGYSVSREKKERFSLILESASTNQTSMYLCASSLGGSTNEKLFFGSGTQLSVL.

The chain uses TRBV10-1 and TRBJ1-3, with D uncertain. The CDR3 extends over 12 amino acids. Trimming took off 3 bases at V and 6 bases at J, with 6 bases between the two ends. Germline loops: CDR1 WNHNN, CDR2 SYGVQD (reference sequence). In nucleotides, the CDR3 is TGCGCCAGCAGTGATTCGTTAAACACCATATATTTT. It encodes CASSDSLNTIYF.

The gene calls are TRBV21-1 and TRBJ1-6; the table gives TRBD1 as D, unverified against the DNA. TRBV21-1 is described as a pseudogene. The CDR3 sequence is 13 residues long. The CDR3: CASNWTGNSPLHF. As DNA, the CDR3 is TGTGCCAGCAACTGGACAGGCAATTCACCCCTCCACTTT.

The chain links TRBV5-1 to TRBJ2-7, with 8 bases that match TRBD2. CDR3 size: 15 residues. With V trimmed by 5 bases and J by 4 bases, 11 bases remained unmatched. Germline CDR1 reads SGHRS; CDR2 reads YFSETQ. The CDR3 DNA is TGCGCCAGCAGGCTGACTAGCGCCGGGATGTACGAGCAGTACTTC. This sequence encodes CASRLTSAGMYEQYF.

The chain links TRBV6-5 to TRBJ1-1; D might be TRBD1 (6 bases). The CDR3 is made up of 14 amino acids. Trimming took off 5 bases at V and 0 bases at J, with 10 bases between the two ends. The germline gives CDR1 MNHEY, CDR2 SVGAGI. CDR3 residues: CASSRQAMNTEAFF. In DNA, the CDR3 is TGTGCCAGCAGTCGACAGGCTATGAACACTGAAGCTTTCTTT.

The chain is built from TRBV3-1 (or the pseudogene TRBV3-2) and TRBJ1-5, with 7 bases lining up with TRBD1. Germline V gives CDR1 LGHDT, CDR2 YNNKEL (reference sequence). The V and J ends lost 6 bases and 8 bases, in that order; junction bases with no gene match: 7. The CDR3 is 13 residues long. CDR3 sequence: CASSDRVEEPQHF. CDR3 DNA sequence: TGTGCCAGCAGTGACAGGGTCGAAGAGCCCCAGCATTTT.

CDR3 residues: CATSDSRRGSGNTIYF. Here the CDR3 DNA reads TGTGCCACCAGTGACAGCAGGAGGGGTTCTGGAAACACCATATATTTT. The V and J genes are TRBV24-1 and TRBJ1-3, with D possibly being TRBD1 (5 bases). Looked up from germline, CDR1 is KGHDR and CDR2 is SFDVKD. The CDR3 is 16 residues long. V lost 4 bases and J 1 base, leaving 13 bases between the germline ends.

This clone has just a few counts. The chain recombines TRBV7-9 with TRBJ1-1; a possible D gene is TRBD1 (5 bases). Per germline, CDR1 SEHNR and CDR2 FQNEAQ (reference sequence). This CDR3 region has 14 residues. Between the trimmed V and J ends, which lost 3 bases and 5 bases, there was a span of 13 bases. The CDR3 sequence: CASSLQGFGTEAFF. CDR3 DNA: TGTGCCAGCAGCTTGCAGGGTTTTGGGACTGAAGCTTTCTTT.

The chain joins TRBV3-1 (or the pseudogene TRBV3-2) to TRBJ2-7; no definite D call. Germline CDR1 LGHDT, CDR2 YNNKEL (reference sequence). V was shortened by 4 bases and J by 2 bases, with 9 bases between the two germline ends. This CDR3 contains 13 residues. Here the CDR3 DNA reads TGTGCCAGCAGCCCTACAGACACCTACGAGCAGTACTTC. Protein product: CASSPTDTYEQYF.

This chain joins TRBV6-5 and TRBJ2-1, with 11 bases lining up with TRBD2. The CDR3 consists of 14 residues. V gave up 6 bases and J gave up 4 bases; unmatched junction bases: 2. Germline loops: CDR1 MNHEY, CDR2 SVGAGI. CDR3 loop: CASRLAGEYNEQFF. The CDR3 DNA follows: TGTGCCAGCAGACTAGCGGGAGAGTACAATGAGCAGTTCTTC.

CDR3 sequence reads: CASKTGLAEYNEQFF. In DNA form, the CDR3 reads TGTGCCAGTAAAACCGGGCTAGCGGAGTACAATGAGCAGTTCTTC. V usage is TRBV7-9 and J usage is TRBJ2-1, with 7 positions matching TRBD2. V lost 9 bases and J lost 4; bases outside the gene matches: 12. CDR1 and CDR2 (germline): SEHNR, FQNEAQ (reference sequence). This CDR3 is built from 15 residues.

V usage is TRBV30 and J usage is TRBJ1-1, with D possibly matching TRBD1 (5 bases). The CDR3 sequence is 13 residues long. The germline CDR1 and CDR2 sequences are GTSNPN and SVGIG (reference sequence). V shed 7 bases and J shed 2 bases, with 14 bases lying between them. The CDR3 DNA sequence: TGTGCCTTCTCCGGAGACAGTAACACTGAAGCTTTCTTT. It specifies CAFSGDSNTEAFF.

This chain joins TRBV2 and TRBJ1-3; no definite D call. Germline assignment: CDR1 SNHLY and CDR2 FYNNEI. CDR3 size: 14 residues. Trimming removed 6 bases from V and 0 bases from J, with 9 bases in between. In DNA, the CDR3 is TGTGCCAGCAGAAAACAGTACTCTGGAAACACCATATATTTT. It codes for CASRKQYSGNTIYF.

This clone appeared a single time. This chain links TRBV7-9 with TRBJ1-1; a weak D match, TRBD1 (5 bases). The V gene lost 5 bases and the J gene lost 1 base, with 11 bases spanning the gap. Germline values: CDR1 SEHNR, CDR2 FQNEAQ (reference sequence). The CDR3 has 14 residues. DNA for the CDR3: TGTGCCAGCAGCCCTGGGACGGAGAACACTGAAGCTTTCTTT. It codes for CASSPGTENTEAFF.

This CDR3 reads CASRDRAGNTIYF. The DNA for the CDR3 is TGTGCCAGCAGAGACAGGGCTGGAAACACCATATATTTT. This chain uses TRBV9 with TRBJ1-3, with 7 bases matching TRBD1. Germline loops: CDR1 SGDLS, CDR2 YYNGEE. This CDR3 contains 13 residues. After removal of 5 bases from V and 2 bases from J, the junction contained 1 base not matched to a gene. Complete variable domain (other parts from reference TRBV9 and TRBJ1-3): DSGVTQTPKHLITATGQRVTLRCSPRSGDLSVYWYQQSLDQGLQFLIQYYNGEERAKGNILERFSAQQFPDLHSELNLSSLELGDSALYFCASRDRAGNTIYFGEGSWLTVV.

The V call is TRBV19, the J call TRBJ1-5, with D hard to call. Trimming shortened V by 6 bases and J by 3 bases, and 27 bases separated the two germline ends. Germline values: CDR1 LNHDA, CDR2 SQIVND (reference sequence). The CDR3 spans 19 residues. For the CDR3, the DNA is TGTGCCAGTAGCTCCTCCGGTCGAGGCAGGTCTCGGGTCAATCAGCCCCAGCATTTT. Translation: CASSSSGRGRSRVNQPQHF.

This chain connects TRBV7-2 to TRBJ1-6; 7 bases are a match to TRBD1. J was trimmed by 7 bases and V by 5 bases; bases with no gene match: 5. The CDR3 runs to 14 residues. CDR1 is SGHTA and CDR2 is FQGNSA in the germline V gene. The chain's CDR3 is CASSAGQANSPLHF. The CDR3 DNA is TGTGCCAGCAGCGCAGGACAGGCCAATTCACCCCTCCACTTT. The variable domain in full, completed from reference TRBV7-2 and TRBJ1-6, reads GAGVSQSPSNKVTEKGKDVELRCDPISGHTALYWYRQSLGQGLEFLIYFQGNSAPDKSGLPSDRFSAERTGGSVSTLTIQRTQQEDSAVYLCASSAGQANSPLHFGNGTRLTVT.

This clone has more than one count but fewer than ten. The chain has TRBV2 and TRBJ1-6; D is ambiguous. CDR1 SNHLY and CDR2 FYNNEI come from the germline V gene. The CDR3 spans 14 residues. V was clipped by 3 bases and J by 9 bases, with 12 bases between them. The CDR3 bases are TGTGCCAGCAGTGACACGGGAAAAGGTTCACCCCTCCACTTT. The encoded protein is CASSDTGKGSPLHF. The full variable domain, rest sourced from reference TRBV2 and TRBJ1-6, is EPEVTQTPSHQVTQMGQEVILRCVPISNHLYFYWYRQILGQKVEFLVSFYNNEISEKSEIFDDQFSVERPDGSNFTLKIRSTKLEDSAMYFCASSDTGKGSPLHFGNGTRLTVT.

This clone was seen once. The chain is built from TRBV28 and TRBJ1-2; D gene unclear. Germline V lookup: CDR1 MDHEN, CDR2 SYDVKM. V shed 6 bases and J shed 8 bases, with 13 bases lying between them. The CDR3 is made up of 12 amino acids. CDR3 sequence: CASSITPGGYTF. The CDR3 coding sequence is TGTGCCAGCAGCATTACACCGGGAGGCTACACCTTC.

This chain joins TRBV21-1 and TRBJ2-1; the table's TRBD2 call for D was not verified on the DNA. TRBV21-1 is annotated as a pseudogene. This CDR3 contains 17 residues. CDR3 nucleotide sequence: TGTGCCAGCAGCAAATATGCCAGGCGGGGGTCCTACAATGAGCAGTTCTTC. Protein product: CASSKYARRGSYNEQFF.

Here the CDR3 reads CASTGTSRTEAFF. CDR3 sequence (DNA): TGTGCCTCCACCGGGACATCTAGGACTGAAGCTTTCTTT. The chain couples TRBV27 to TRBJ1-1; D may be TRBD1 (6 bases). The CDR3 runs 13 residues. V was trimmed by 11 bases and J by 5 bases, leaving 18 bases between them. CDR1 and CDR2 from the germline V gene are MNHEY and SMNVEV (reference sequence).

The rearrangement links TRBV4-3 to TRBJ1-6; D is undetermined. Germline V gene data show CDR1 as LGHNA and CDR2 as YSLEER. This CDR3 contains 14 residues. Trimming removed 4 bases from V and 9 bases from J, with 13 bases in between. The CDR3 coding sequence is TGCGCCAGCAGCCTAAATCTCGGGGTTTCACCCCTCCACTTT. Encoded protein: CASSLNLGVSPLHF.

The chain links TRBV6-5 to TRBJ1-3, with a possible D match to TRBD1 (5 bases). V dropped 4 bases and J dropped 8 bases, with 15 bases sitting between them. CDR3 length: 14 amino acids. Germline CDR1 reads MNHEY; CDR2 reads SVGAGI. Written as DNA, the CDR3 is TGTGCCAGCAGTTTGACGGGGCTCAAGGACACCATATATTTT. It translates to CASSLTGLKDTIYF.